The table lists the clone carrying this TCR beta chain with a few counts. What it recognizes is unknown. This entry belongs to a study of T cell repertoires in cytomegalovirus infection. About the study: Public TCR beta signature analysis indicated the presence of both CMV infection and matching HLA type. Points from the study as a whole: Using cumulative public TCR beta family frequency, the authors identified those who carried CMV together with the relevant HLA. Across the ex vivo response, the dominant clonotypes were HLA-C-restricted CMV-specific TCR beta clonotypes.

This CDR3 region has 13 residues. CDR1 and CDR2 (germline): SGHTA, FQGNSA. Trimming took 3 bases from V and 10 from J, leaving 13 bases between them. MiXCR was run by TCRdb on the reads, yielding one entry per CDR3 protein. The table records more than 150,000 distinct CDR3 sequences, roughly 20% of them present only once. Sequencing was performed on PBMCs. The genes are TRBV7-2 and TRBJ2-1; D might be TRBD1 or TRBD2, each matching 6 bases. This clonotype was sampled from a human donor in good health (CMV status not recorded). Some clones in this sample may be carry-over from other donors' samples. CDR3 protein: CASSFKRGAEQFF. In DNA form, the CDR3 reads TGTGCCAGCAGCTTTAAGAGGGGGGCGGAGCAGTTCTTC. The entire variable domain, with the rest obtained from reference TRBV7-2 and TRBJ2-1, is as follows: GAGVSQSPSNKVTEKGKDVELRCDPISGHTALYWYRQSLGQGLEFLIYFQGNSAPDKSGLPSDRFSAERTGGSVSTLTIQRTQQEDSAVYLCASSFKRGAEQFFGPGTRLTVL.